The 4 T cell receptor beta chains reported below all come from one sample, sequenced in a study of blood T cell repertoires in COVID-19. Using immunoSEQ multiplex PCR, the repertoire was profiled, and TCRdb retains in-frame clones only, with some absent. This sample has roughly 92,000 clones; around 89% occur once, and the top ten carry around 4.1%. Material for sequencing was peripheral blood. All receptors come from a woman of 80 years or more with active or convalescent COVID-19.

The rearrangement uses TRBV7-9 and TRBJ1-4, with a possible D match to TRBD1 (5 bases). The V gene lost 7 bases and the J gene lost 7 bases, with 16 bases spanning the gap. The germline gives CDR1 SEHNR, CDR2 FQNEAQ (reference sequence). This CDR3 is built from 14 residues. This chain's CDR3 is CASNGQGLGEKLFF. In nucleotides, the CDR3 is TGTGCCAGCAACGGTCAGGGATTAGGTGAAAAACTGTTTTTT. Filled out from reference TRBV7-9 and TRBJ1-4, the complete variable domain reads DTGVSQNPRHKITKRGQNVTFRCDPISEHNRLYWYRQTLGQGPEFLTYFQNEAQLEKSRLLSDRFSAERPKGSFSTLEIQRTEQGDSAMYLCASNGQGLGEKLFFGSGTQLSVL.

The V call is TRBV28, the J call TRBJ2-1; D is unresolved. The CDR3 has 12 amino acids. CDR1 and CDR2 (germline): MDHEN, SYDVKM. Trimming took 8 bases from V and 0 from J, leaving 5 bases between them. The CDR3 DNA reads as TGTGCCAGCGGTAGCTCCTACAATGAGCAGTTCTTC. This translates into CASGSSYNEQFF.

This clone was counted a single time. The J gene is TRBJ2-1, the V gene TRBV5-6, with TRBD2 matching over 10 bases. V trimming: 1 base; J trimming: 3 bases; junction bases outside the gene matches: 1. Looked up from germline, CDR1 is SGHDT and CDR2 is YYEEEE. The CDR3 covers 15 residues. The CDR3 spells CASSLWTSGYNEQFF. The CDR3 DNA follows: TGTGCCAGCAGCTTGTGGACTAGCGGCTACAATGAGCAGTTCTTC. The variable domain in full, completed from reference TRBV5-6 and TRBJ2-1, reads DAGVTQSPTHLIKTRGQQVTLRCSPKSGHDTVSWYQQALGQGPQFIFQYYEEEERQRGNFPDRFSGHQFPNYSSELNVNALLLGDSALYLCASSLWTSGYNEQFFGPGTRLTVL.

The chain employs TRBV7-2 and TRBJ1-4, with 12 positions matching TRBD1. V shed 3 bases, J shed 8 bases, and the junction held 7 bases outside the gene matches. There are 16 residues in the CDR3. Germline loops: CDR1 SGHTA, CDR2 FQGNSA. CDR3 protein: CASSFASGTGGEKLFF. The CDR3 coding sequence is TGTGCCAGCAGCTTCGCCTCCGGGACAGGGGGCGAAAAACTGTTTTTT.